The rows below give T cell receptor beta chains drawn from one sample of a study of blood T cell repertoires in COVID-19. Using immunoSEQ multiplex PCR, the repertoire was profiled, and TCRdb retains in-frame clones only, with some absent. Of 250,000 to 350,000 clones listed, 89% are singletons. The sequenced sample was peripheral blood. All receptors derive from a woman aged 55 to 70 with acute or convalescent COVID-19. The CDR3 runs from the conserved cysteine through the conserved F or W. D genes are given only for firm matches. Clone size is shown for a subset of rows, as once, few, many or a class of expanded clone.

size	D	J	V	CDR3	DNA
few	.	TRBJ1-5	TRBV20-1	CSASRTAQHF	TGCAGTGCTAGCCGGACAGCCCAGCATTTT
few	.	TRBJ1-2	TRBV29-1	CSVGQGPGDGYTF	TGCAGCGTGGGGCAGGGTCCGGGGGATGGCTACACCTTC
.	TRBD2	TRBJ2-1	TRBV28	CASSSRLAGDRWYNEQFF	TGTGCCAGCAGTTCCCGACTAGCGGGGGATAGGTGGTATAATGAGCAGTTCTTC
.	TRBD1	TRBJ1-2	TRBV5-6	CASSPRGRGRGYGYTF	TGTGCCAGCAGCCCCAGGGGGCGAGGGAGAGGCTATGGCTACACCTTC
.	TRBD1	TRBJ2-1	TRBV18	CASHRGQGAYNEQFF	TGTGCCAGCCACCGGGGACAGGGGGCCTACAATGAGCAGTTCTTC
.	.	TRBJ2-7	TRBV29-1	CSVRGPGSGYEQYF	TGCAGCGTTAGAGGCCCGGGTTCGGGCTACGAGCAGTACTTC
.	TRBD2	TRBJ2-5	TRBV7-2	CASSLVGTSGRASETQYF	TGTGCCAGCAGCTTAGTGGGGACTAGCGGGAGGGCCTCCGAGACCCAGTACTTC
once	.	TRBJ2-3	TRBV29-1	CSASQGQTDTQYF	TGCAGCGCCTCACAGGGTCAAACAGATACGCAGTATTTT
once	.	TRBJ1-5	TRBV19	CASSIGRADQPQHF	TGTGCCAGTAGTATCGGCAGGGCCGATCAGCCCCAGCATTTT
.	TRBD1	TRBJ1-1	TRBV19	CASGQGPTEAFF	TGTGCCAGTGGACAGGGCCCCACTGAAGCTTTCTTT
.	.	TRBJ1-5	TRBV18	CASSPGGGDQPQHF	TGTGCCAGCTCACCAGGCGGCGGGGATCAGCCCCAGCATTTT
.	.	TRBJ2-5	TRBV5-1	CASSLTQPAVETQYF	TGCGCCAGCAGCTTAACGCAGCCGGCGGTGGAGACCCAGTACTTC
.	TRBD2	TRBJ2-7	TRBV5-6	CASSSLTSGGAWPYEQYF	TGTGCCAGCAGCTCTCTAACTAGCGGGGGGGCGTGGCCCTACGAGCAGTACTTC
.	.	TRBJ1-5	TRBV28	CASIGGGSQPQHF	TGTGCCAGCATCGGGGGGGGCAGCCAGCCCCAGCATTTT
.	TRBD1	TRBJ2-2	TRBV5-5	CASSLMSGGVELFF	TGTGCCAGCAGCTTGATGTCAGGGGGTGTGGAGCTGTTTTTT
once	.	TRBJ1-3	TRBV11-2	CASSLDGQTGNTIYF	TGTGCCAGCAGCTTAGATGGGCAGACTGGAAACACCATATATTTT
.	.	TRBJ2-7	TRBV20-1	CSASALRGGEQYF	TGCAGTGCTAGTGCCTTAAGGGGAGGAGAGCAGTACTTC
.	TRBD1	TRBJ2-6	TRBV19	CASSRTGGTGANVLTF	TGTGCCAGTAGTAGGACAGGGGGGACTGGGGCCAACGTCCTGACTTTC
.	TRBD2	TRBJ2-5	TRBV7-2	CASSLGGGETQYF	TGTGCCAGCAGCTTGGGCGGGGGGGAGACCCAGTACTTC
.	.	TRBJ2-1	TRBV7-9	CASSPYNEQFF	TGTGCCAGCAGCCCGTACAATGAGCAGTTCTTC
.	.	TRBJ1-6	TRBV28	CASSLPLTVNSPLHF	TGTGCCAGCAGTTTACCCTTGACAGTGAATTCACCCCTCCACTTT
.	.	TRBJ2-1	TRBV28	CASSLTSPFTNEQFF	TGTGCCAGCAGTTTAACTAGTCCCTTTACGAATGAGCAGTTCTTC
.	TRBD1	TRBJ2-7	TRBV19	CASSINHRGREQYF	TGTGCCAGTAGTATAAATCACAGGGGGCGAGAGCAGTACTTC
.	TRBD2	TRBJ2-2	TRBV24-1	CATSDRLASGELFF	TGTGCCACCAGTGACAGACTAGCTTCCGGGGAGCTGTTTTTT
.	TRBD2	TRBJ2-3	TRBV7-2	CASSPSGKGSDTQYF	TGTGCCAGCAGCCCTAGCGGGAAGGGGTCAGATACGCAGTATTTT
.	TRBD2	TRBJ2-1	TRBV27	CASSGLAGDSRRPYNEQFF	TGTGCCAGCAGTGGACTAGCGGGGGACTCCCGCAGGCCCTACAATGAGCAGTTCTTC
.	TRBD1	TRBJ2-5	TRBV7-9	CASSRTGRGLGETQYF	TGTGCCAGCAGCCGGACAGGGAGAGGGTTGGGAGAGACCCAGTACTTC
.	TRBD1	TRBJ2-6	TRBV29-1	CSVEERGQGAPSGANVLTF	TGCAGCGTTGAAGAGCGGGGACAGGGGGCGCCCTCTGGGGCCAACGTCCTGACTTTC
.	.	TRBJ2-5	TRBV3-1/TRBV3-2	CASSSSTGFQETQYF	TGTGCCAGCAGCTCCTCGACAGGATTCCAAGAGACCCAGTACTTC
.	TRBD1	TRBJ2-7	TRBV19	CASSPRQGEQYF	TGTGCCAGTAGTCCCCGACAGGGGGAGCAGTACTTC
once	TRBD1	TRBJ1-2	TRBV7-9	CASSFIDRDGYTF	TGTGCCAGCAGCTTTATTGACAGGGACGGCTACACCTTC
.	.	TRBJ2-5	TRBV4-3	CASSQGTGLETQYF	TGCGCCAGCAGCCAAGGAACGGGACTAGAGACCCAGTACTTC
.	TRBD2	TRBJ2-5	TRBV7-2	CASSLALAGTETQYF	TGTGCCAGCAGCTTAGCGTTAGCGGGGACAGAGACCCAGTACTTC
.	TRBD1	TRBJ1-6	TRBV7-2	CASSATGGAYSPLHF	TGTGCCAGCAGCGCCACAGGGGGCGCTTATTCACCCCTCCACTTT
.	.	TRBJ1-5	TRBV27	CASSSQGGYSNQPQHF	TGTGCCAGCAGTTCTCAGGGCGGATATAGCAATCAGCCCCAGCATTTT
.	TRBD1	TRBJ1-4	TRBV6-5	CASSSAGGWDEKLFF	TGTGCCAGCAGTTCGGCAGGGGGCTGGGATGAAAAACTGTTTTTT
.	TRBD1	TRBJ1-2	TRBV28	CASFPGGEYGYTF	TGTGCCAGTTTTCCAGGGGGCGAATATGGCTACACCTTC
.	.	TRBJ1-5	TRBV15	CATSRDGGNQPQHF	TGTGCCACCAGCAGAGATGGAGGCAATCAGCCCCAGCATTTT
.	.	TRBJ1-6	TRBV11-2	CASSLVSVYNSPLHF	TGTGCCAGCAGCTTAGTGTCAGTCTATAATTCACCCCTCCACTTT
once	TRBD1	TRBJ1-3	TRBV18	CASSPPTGAGNTIYF	TGTGCCAGCTCACCACCTACAGGGGCCGGAAACACCATATATTTT
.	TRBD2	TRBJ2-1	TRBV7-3	CASSPRTSGIYNEQFF	TGTGCCAGCAGCCCGCGGACTAGCGGCATCTACAATGAGCAGTTCTTC
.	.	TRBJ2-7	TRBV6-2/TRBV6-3	CASSWDTYEQYF	TGTGCCAGCAGTTGGGACACATACGAGCAGTACTTC
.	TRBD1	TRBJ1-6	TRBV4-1	CASSQDLDRGNSPLHF	TGCGCCAGCAGCCAAGACCTAGACAGGGGAAATTCACCCCTCCACTTT
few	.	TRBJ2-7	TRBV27	CASSYRENSYEQYF	TGTGCCAGCAGTTACAGGGAGAATTCCTACGAGCAGTACTTC
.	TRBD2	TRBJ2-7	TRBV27	CASSLSGTSGMYEQYF	TGTGCCAGCAGTTTATCGGGGACTAGCGGGATGTACGAGCAGTACTTC
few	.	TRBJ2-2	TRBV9	CASSVEGGDTGELFF	TGTGCCAGCAGCGTGGAGGGAGGTGACACCGGGGAGCTGTTTTTT
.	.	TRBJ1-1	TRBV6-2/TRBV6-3	CASSYSGQFGAFF	TGTGCCAGCAGTTACTCGGGGCAGTTCGGAGCTTTCTTT
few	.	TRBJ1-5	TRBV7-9	CASSSGRSYSNQPQHF	TGTGCCAGCAGCTCCGGGAGGAGCTATAGCAATCAGCCCCAGCATTTT
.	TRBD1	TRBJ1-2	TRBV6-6	CASGTGGLITRGYTF	TGTGCCAGTGGGACAGGGGGATTGATCACTCGTGGCTACACCTTC
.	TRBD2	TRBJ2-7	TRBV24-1	CATSDPTSGGNHEQYF	TGTGCCACCAGTGATCCGACTAGCGGGGGAAACCACGAGCAGTACTTC
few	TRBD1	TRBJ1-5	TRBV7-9	CASSADRGNQPQHF	TGTGCCAGCAGCGCAGACAGGGGCAATCAGCCCCAGCATTTT
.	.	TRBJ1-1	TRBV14	CASSQEPSMNTEAFF	TGTGCCAGCAGCCAAGAGCCGAGTATGAACACTGAAGCTTTCTTT